This T cell receptor (beta chain) was documented in a study of CD8+CD57+ T cells in acquired aplastic anemia. The length of the CDR3 is 14 residues. The germline gives CDR1 SGHTA, CDR2 FQGNSA. Trimming removed 1 base from V and 0 bases from J, with 7 bases in between. Patients sequenced had flow cytometry evidence of CD8+CD57+ cell expansion. In all patients, the disease was severe acquired aplastic anemia. Among the patients, none had received any therapy at the time of blood sampling. Genomic DNA served as template for TCR beta VDJ and CDR3 profiling. TCRdb ran MiXCR on the reads and lists one entry per CDR3 protein. The sample carries about 120,000 distinct CDR3 sequences, approximately 41% recorded once.

The source material was sorted CD4+, CD8+, or CD8+CD57+ T cells (not recorded which) from PBMCs. The receptor was isolated from a human donor with aplastic anemia. The genes are TRBV7-2 and TRBJ2-7, with D uncertain. The CDR3 protein is CASSLGGISYEQYF. The CDR3 coding sequence is TGTGCCAGCAGCTTAGGGGGAATCTCCTACGAGCAGTACTTC.